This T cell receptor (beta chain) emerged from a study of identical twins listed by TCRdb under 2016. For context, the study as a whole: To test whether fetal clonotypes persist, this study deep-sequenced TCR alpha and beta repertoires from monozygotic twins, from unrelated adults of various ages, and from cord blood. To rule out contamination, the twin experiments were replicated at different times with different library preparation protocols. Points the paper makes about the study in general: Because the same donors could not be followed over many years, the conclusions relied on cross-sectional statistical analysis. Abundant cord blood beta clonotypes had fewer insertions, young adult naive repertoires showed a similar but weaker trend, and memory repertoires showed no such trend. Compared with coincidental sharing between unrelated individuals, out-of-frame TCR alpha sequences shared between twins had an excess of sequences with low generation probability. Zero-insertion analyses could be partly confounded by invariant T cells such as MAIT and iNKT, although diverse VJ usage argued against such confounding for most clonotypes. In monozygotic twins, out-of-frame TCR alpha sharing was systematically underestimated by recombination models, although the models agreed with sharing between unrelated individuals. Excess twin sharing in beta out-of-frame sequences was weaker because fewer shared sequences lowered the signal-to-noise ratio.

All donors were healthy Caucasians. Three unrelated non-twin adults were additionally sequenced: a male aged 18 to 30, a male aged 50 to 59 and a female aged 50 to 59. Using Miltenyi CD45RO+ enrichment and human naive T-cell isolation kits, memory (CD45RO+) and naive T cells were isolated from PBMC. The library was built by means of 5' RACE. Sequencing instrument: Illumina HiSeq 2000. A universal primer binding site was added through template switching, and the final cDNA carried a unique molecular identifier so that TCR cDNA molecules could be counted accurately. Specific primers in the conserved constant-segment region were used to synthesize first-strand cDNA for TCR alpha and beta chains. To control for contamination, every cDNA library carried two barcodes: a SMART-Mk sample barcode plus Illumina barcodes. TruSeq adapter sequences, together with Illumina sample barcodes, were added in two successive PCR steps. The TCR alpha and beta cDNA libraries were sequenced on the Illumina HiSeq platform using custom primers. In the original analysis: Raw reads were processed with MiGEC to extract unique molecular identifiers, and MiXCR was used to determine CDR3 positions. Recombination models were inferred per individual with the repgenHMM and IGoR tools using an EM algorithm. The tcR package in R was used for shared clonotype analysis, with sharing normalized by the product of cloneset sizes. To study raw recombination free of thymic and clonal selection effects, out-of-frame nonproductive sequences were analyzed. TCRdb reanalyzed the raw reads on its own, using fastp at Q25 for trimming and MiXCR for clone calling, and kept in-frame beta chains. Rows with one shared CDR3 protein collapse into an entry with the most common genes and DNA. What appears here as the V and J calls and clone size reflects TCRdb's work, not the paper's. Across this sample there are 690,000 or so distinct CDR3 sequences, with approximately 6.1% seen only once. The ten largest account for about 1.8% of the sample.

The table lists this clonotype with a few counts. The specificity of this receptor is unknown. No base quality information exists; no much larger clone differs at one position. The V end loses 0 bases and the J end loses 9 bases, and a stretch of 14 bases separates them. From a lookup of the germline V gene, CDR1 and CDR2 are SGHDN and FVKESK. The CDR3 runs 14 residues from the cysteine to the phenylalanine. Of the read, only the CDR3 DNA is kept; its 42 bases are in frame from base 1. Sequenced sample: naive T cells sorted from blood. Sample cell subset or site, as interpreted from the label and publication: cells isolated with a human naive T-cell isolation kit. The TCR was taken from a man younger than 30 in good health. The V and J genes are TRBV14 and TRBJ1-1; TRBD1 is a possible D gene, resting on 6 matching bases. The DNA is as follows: TGTGCCAGCAGCCAAGATCGGGGGGCAGTTCAAGCTTTCTTT. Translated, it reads CASSQDRGAVQAFF.